This entry concerns a single T cell receptor beta chain. Its antigen is as yet unknown. A much larger clone lies a single base off, so this may be a read error. The sample originates from a study of glioma-infiltrating T cells. Per germline, CDR1 LNHDA and CDR2 SQIVND (reference sequence). J was trimmed by 5 bases and V by 5 bases; bases with no gene match: 8. The CDR3 totals 14 residues. Amplification of TCR alpha and beta CDR3 regions from RNA used iRepertoire nested multiplex PCR. TCRdb re-analysed the multiplex PCR reads in MiXCR, keeping a single row per CDR3 protein. Of about 94,000 distinct CDR3 sequences in the sample, about 23% were seen once. General study findings and limits: Gliomas, especially low-grade, showed above-expected tissue-blood divergence; non-neoplastic patients showed below.

The origin of this receptor is a human donor with low-grade glioma or glioblastoma, undergoing nonglioma brain surgery, or in good health (not recorded which). The sequencing input was glioma tissue, nonneoplastic brain tissue, or PBMCs (not recorded which). The chain recombines TRBV19 with TRBJ2-7; the match to TRBD1 covers 8 bases. CDR3 coding DNA: TGTGCCAGTAGTTTACAGGGGGAAGCCCACGAGCAGTACTTC. Protein: CASSLQGEAHEQYF.